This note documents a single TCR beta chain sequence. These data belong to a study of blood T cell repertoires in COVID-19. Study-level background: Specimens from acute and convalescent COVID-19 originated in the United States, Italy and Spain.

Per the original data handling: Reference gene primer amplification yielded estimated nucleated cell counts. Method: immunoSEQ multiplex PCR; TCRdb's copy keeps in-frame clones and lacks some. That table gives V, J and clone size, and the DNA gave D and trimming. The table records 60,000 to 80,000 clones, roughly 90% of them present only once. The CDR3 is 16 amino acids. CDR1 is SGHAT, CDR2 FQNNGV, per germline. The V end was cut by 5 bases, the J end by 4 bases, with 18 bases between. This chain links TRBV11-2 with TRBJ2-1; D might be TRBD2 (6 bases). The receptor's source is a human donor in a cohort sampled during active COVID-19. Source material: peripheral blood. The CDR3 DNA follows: TGTGCCAGCAGCCCTAGCCGGAGGGGAGCATACAATGAGCAGTTCTTC. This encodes CASSPSRRGAYNEQFF.